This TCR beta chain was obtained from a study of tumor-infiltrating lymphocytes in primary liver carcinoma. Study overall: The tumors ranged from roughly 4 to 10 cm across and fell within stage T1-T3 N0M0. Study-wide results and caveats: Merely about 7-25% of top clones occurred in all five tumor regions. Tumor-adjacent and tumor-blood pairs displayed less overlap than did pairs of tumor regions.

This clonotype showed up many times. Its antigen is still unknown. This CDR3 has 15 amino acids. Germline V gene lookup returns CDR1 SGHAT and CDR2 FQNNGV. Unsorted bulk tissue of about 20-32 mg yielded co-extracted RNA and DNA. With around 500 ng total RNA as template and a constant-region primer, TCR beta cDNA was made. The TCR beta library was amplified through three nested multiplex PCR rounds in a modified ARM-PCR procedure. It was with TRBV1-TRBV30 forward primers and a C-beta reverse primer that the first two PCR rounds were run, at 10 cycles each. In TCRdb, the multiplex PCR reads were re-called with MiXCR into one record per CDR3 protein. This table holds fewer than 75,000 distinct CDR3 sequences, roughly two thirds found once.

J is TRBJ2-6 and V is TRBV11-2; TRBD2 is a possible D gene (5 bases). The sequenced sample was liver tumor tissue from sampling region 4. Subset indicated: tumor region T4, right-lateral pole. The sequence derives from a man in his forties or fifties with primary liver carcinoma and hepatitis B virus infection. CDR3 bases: TGTGTCACCCAGCGGCCGCGCTCTGGGGCCAACGTCCTGACTTTC. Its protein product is CVTQRPRSGANVLTF.